The rows below give T cell receptor beta chains drawn from one sample of a study of T cells in Graves' hyperthyroidism and ophthalmopathy. One entry per CDR3 protein, called by TCRdb with MiXCR from the multiplex PCR reads. Of hundreds of thousands of distinct CDR3 sequences detected, about 13% appear once; the ten largest clones hold 30% to 40%. The sequenced sample was blood. These TCRs come from a woman between 40 and 55 years old with Graves' ophthalmopathy. Both conserved end residues are part of each CDR3. Each record gives: clone size, J gene, V gene, D gene, CDR3 protein, CDR3 DNA. A D gene is named only where the DNA matches it firmly. Clone size is shown for a subset of rows, as once, few, many or a class of expanded clone.

size: many
J: TRBJ2-1
V: TRBV27
D: -
CDR3: CASSLNRSPYNEQFF
DNA: TGTGCCAGCAGTTTAAATAGGAGCCCCTACAATGAGCAGTTCTTC

size: many
J: TRBJ1-5
V: TRBV29-1
D: TRBD1
CDR3: CSVGGTGGQPQHF
DNA: TGCAGCGTTGGTGGGACAGGGGGTCAGCCCCAGCATTTT

size: many
J: TRBJ2-5
V: TRBV28
D: -
CDR3: CASLSSFLRETQYF
DNA: TGTGCCAGTTTAAGCAGCTTTCTTAGAGAGACCCAGTACTTC

size: many
J: TRBJ2-3
V: TRBV5-5
D: TRBD1
CDR3: CASSSYRQGGTQYF
DNA: TGTGCCAGCAGCTCCTACCGACAGGGGGGGACGCAGTATTTT

size: many
J: TRBJ2-5
V: TRBV12-3/TRBV12-4
D: TRBD2
CDR3: CASSSHTGGRGTQYF
DNA: TGTGCCAGCAGTTCCCATACGGGAGGGCGGGGGACCCAGTACTTC

size: few
J: TRBJ2-2
V: TRBV5-6
D: -
CDR3: CASSLAVGNTGELFF
DNA: TGTGCCAGCAGCTTGGCGGTAGGGAACACCGGGGAGCTGTTTTTT

size: many
J: TRBJ1-5
V: TRBV7-8
D: TRBD1
CDR3: CASSLAQGASNQPQHF
DNA: TGTGCCAGCAGCTTAGCGCAGGGGGCAAGCAATCAGCCCCAGCATTTT

size: -
J: TRBJ2-2
V: TRBV11-3
D: -
CDR3: CASSRPGGWGSTGELFF
DNA: TGTGCCAGCAGCCGACCCGGCGGGTGGGGGTCCACCGGGGAGCTGTTTTTT

size: -
J: TRBJ1-3
V: TRBV19
D: -
CDR3: CASSQGILSGNTIYF
DNA: TGTGCCAGTTCTCAGGGTATCCTCTCTGGAAACACCATATATTTT

size: -
J: TRBJ1-6
V: TRBV19
D: TRBD1
CDR3: CTSSPRTGNNSPLHF
DNA: TGTACCAGTAGTCCGAGGACAGGGAATAATTCACCCCTCCACTTT

size: many
J: TRBJ1-6
V: TRBV28
D: TRBD1
CDR3: CASSLGQGYSPLHF
DNA: TGTGCCAGCAGTTTAGGACAGGGATATTCACCCCTCCACTTT

size: few
J: TRBJ1-2
V: TRBV30
D: -
CDR3: CAWSDRRGYTF
DNA: TGTGCCTGGAGTGACCGTAGGGGCTACACCTTC

size: few
J: TRBJ2-2
V: TRBV28
D: -
CDR3: CASTQGGGRTGELFF
DNA: TGTGCCAGCACCCAGGGGGGGGGCCGCACCGGGGAGCTGTTTTTT

size: few
J: TRBJ2-2
V: TRBV5-1
D: -
CDR3: CASSFMTGNTGELFF
DNA: TGCGCCAGCAGCTTTATGACAGGAAACACCGGGGAGCTGTTTTTT

size: many
J: TRBJ1-5
V: TRBV7-2
D: -
CDR3: CASSLVGATNQPQHF
DNA: TGTGCCAGCAGCTTAGTGGGGGCCACTAATCAGCCCCAGCATTTT

size: few
J: TRBJ1-6
V: TRBV5-6
D: -
CDR3: CASSLRSQINSPLHF
DNA: TGTGCCAGCAGCTTGAGGTCCCAGATTAATTCACCCCTCCACTTT

size: many
J: TRBJ2-4
V: TRBV13
D: -
CDR3: CASSLVSDLGIQYF
DNA: TGTGCCAGCAGCTTAGTATCAGATCTTGGCATTCAGTACTTC

size: many
J: TRBJ1-1
V: TRBV6-1
D: TRBD1
CDR3: CASIWAQTGTKNTEAFF
DNA: TGTGCCAGCATCTGGGCCCAGACAGGGACCAAGAACACTGAAGCTTTCTTT

size: few
J: TRBJ2-7
V: TRBV28
D: TRBD2
CDR3: CASSLFTGGGSYEQYF
DNA: TGTGCCAGCAGTTTATTTACGGGAGGAGGCTCCTACGAGCAGTACTTC

size: many
J: TRBJ2-3
V: TRBV7-9
D: TRBD1
CDR3: CASSSPTGVDTQYF
DNA: TGTGCCAGCAGCTCTCCGACAGGGGTGGATACGCAGTATTTT

size: few
J: TRBJ1-1
V: TRBV20-1
D: -
CDR3: CSASDTSGGTEAFF
DNA: TGCAGTGCTAGTGATACTTCGGGGGGCACTGAAGCTTTCTTT

size: many
J: TRBJ2-7
V: TRBV6-1
D: -
CDR3: CASSDLFRQGVSYEQYF
DNA: TGTGCCAGCAGTGATTTGTTCAGGCAGGGAGTTTCCTACGAGCAGTACTTC

size: -
J: TRBJ1-1
V: TRBV12-3/TRBV12-4
D: TRBD1
CDR3: CASSLAGGLAEAFF
DNA: TGTGCCAGCAGTTTAGCAGGGGGCTTGGCTGAAGCTTTCTTT

size: many
J: TRBJ2-2
V: TRBV2
D: TRBD2
CDR3: CASTTGLLSRVGGELFF
DNA: TGTGCCAGCACTACGGGACTACTGTCGCGGGTGGGCGGGGAGCTGTTTTTT

size: few
J: TRBJ1-6
V: TRBV18
D: TRBD1
CDR3: CASSLRDRGDSPLHF
DNA: TGTGCCAGCTCACTCCGCGACAGGGGGGATTCACCCCTCCACTTT

size: few
J: TRBJ2-3
V: TRBV5-1
D: -
CDR3: CASSYLPEDTQYF
DNA: TGCGCCAGCAGCTACCTCCCCGAAGATACGCAGTATTTT

size: -
J: TRBJ1-2
V: TRBV7-6
D: TRBD1
CDR3: CASSRRDRGLRVYGYTF
DNA: TGTGCCAGCAGCCGCCGGGACAGGGGGCTCAGGGTCTATGGCTACACCTTC

size: -
J: TRBJ2-1
V: TRBV20-1
D: -
CDR3: CSAPPGASYNEQFF
DNA: TGCAGTGCTCCCCCCGGGGCCAGCTACAATGAGCAGTTCTTC

size: -
J: TRBJ1-2
V: TRBV5-5
D: -
CDR3: CASSEPRGYGYTF
DNA: TGTGCCAGCAGCGAACCCCGCGGGTATGGCTACACCTTC

size: many
J: TRBJ2-1
V: TRBV20-1
D: -
CDR3: CRIPGDYNEQFF
DNA: TGCAGAATCCCAGGGGACTACAATGAGCAGTTCTTC

size: few
J: TRBJ2-1
V: TRBV20-1
D: -
CDR3: CSARSSRPGSNEQFF
DNA: TGCAGTGCTAGGTCTTCGCGTCCGGGGAGCAATGAGCAGTTCTTC

size: many
J: TRBJ2-5
V: TRBV28
D: -
CDR3: CASSAVKETQYF
DNA: TGTGCCAGCAGTGCCGTCAAGGAGACCCAGTACTTC

size: many
J: TRBJ1-1
V: TRBV25-1
D: -
CDR3: CASSELGEAFF
DNA: TGTGCCAGCAGTGAATTAGGGGAAGCTTTCTTT

size: -
J: TRBJ1-5
V: TRBV4-1
D: -
CDR3: CASSQDLTGDSNQPQHF
DNA: TGCGCCAGCAGCCAAGATCTGACAGGCGATAGCAATCAGCCCCAGCATTTT

size: -
J: TRBJ2-1
V: TRBV7-9
D: TRBD2
CDR3: CASSLLAGGGSEQFF
DNA: TGTGCCAGCAGCTTACTGGCCGGGGGGGGGAGTGAGCAGTTCTTC

size: few
J: TRBJ2-7
V: TRBV7-6
D: -
CDR3: CASSLGPGLPHYEQYF
DNA: TGTGCCAGCAGCTTAGGACCAGGGCTCCCTCATTACGAGCAGTACTTC

size: many
J: TRBJ2-7
V: TRBV28
D: -
CDR3: CASSLGGATYEQYF
DNA: TGTGCCAGCAGTTTAGGAGGCGCTACCTACGAGCAGTACTTC

size: -
J: TRBJ2-2
V: TRBV9
D: TRBD1
CDR3: CASSADRGSVSGELFF
DNA: TGTGCCAGCAGCGCCGACAGGGGGTCGGTTTCCGGGGAGCTGTTTTTT

size: few
J: TRBJ2-5
V: TRBV28
D: -
CDR3: CASAPGGLAQETQYF
DNA: TGTGCCAGCGCTCCTGGGGGACTGGCCCAAGAGACCCAGTACTTC

size: many
J: TRBJ2-5
V: TRBV6-5
D: -
CDR3: CASSYGQWGETQYF
DNA: TGTGCCAGCAGTTACGGCCAGTGGGGGGAGACCCAGTACTTC

size: -
J: TRBJ2-7
V: TRBV5-1
D: -
CDR3: CASSLTLGSTIEQYF
DNA: TGCGCCAGCAGCTTGACTCTGGGATCGACTATTGAGCAGTACTTC

size: -
J: TRBJ2-2
V: TRBV28
D: -
CDR3: CASKSYNTGELFF
DNA: TGTGCCAGCAAGAGTTATAACACCGGGGAGCTGTTTTTT

size: -
J: TRBJ2-7
V: TRBV11-2
D: -
CDR3: CASSLSIQGRVYEQYF
DNA: TGTGCCAGCAGCTTGAGTATACAGGGAAGAGTATACGAGCAGTACTTC

size: many
J: TRBJ2-3
V: TRBV20-1
D: -
CDR3: CSARDPATTDTQYF
DNA: TGCAGTGCTAGAGATCCGGCAACCACGGATACGCAGTATTTT

size: -
J: TRBJ1-5
V: TRBV19
D: TRBD1
CDR3: CATSTGPGNQPQHF
DNA: TGTGCCACTTCGACAGGGCCGGGGAATCAGCCCCAGCATTTT

size: few
J: TRBJ1-1
V: TRBV2
D: TRBD1
CDR3: CAISESYGDRGTEAFF
DNA: TGTGCCATCAGTGAGTCGTATGGTGACAGGGGCACTGAAGCTTTCTTT

size: few
J: TRBJ2-1
V: TRBV3-1
D: TRBD2
CDR3: CASSQRSGGIYNEQFF
DNA: TGTGCCAGCAGCCAACGTAGCGGGGGGATCTACAATGAGCAGTTCTTC

size: -
J: TRBJ2-1
V: TRBV10-2
D: TRBD2
CDR3: CASSEGGGALYNEQFF
DNA: TGCGCCAGCAGTGAAGGCGGGGGGGCACTGTACAATGAGCAGTTCTTC

size: many
J: TRBJ1-1
V: TRBV28
D: -
CDR3: CASSRTGTPEAFF
DNA: TGTGCCAGCAGCCGTACAGGGACCCCTGAAGCTTTCTTT

size: few
J: TRBJ2-6
V: TRBV2
D: TRBD1
CDR3: CASSYRDSPFIFNVLTF
DNA: TGTGCCAGCAGTTACCGGGACAGCCCCTTCATTTTCAACGTCCTGACTTTC

size: many
J: TRBJ2-5
V: TRBV29-1
D: -
CDR3: CSVAYKVGETQYF
DNA: TGCAGCGTCGCTTACAAGGTGGGGGAGACCCAGTACTTC

size: -
J: TRBJ1-5
V: TRBV19
D: TRBD1
CDR3: CASRGSGGSLPQHF
DNA: TGTGCCAGTAGAGGGTCAGGGGGTAGTCTGCCCCAGCATTTT

size: -
J: TRBJ2-7
V: TRBV14
D: -
CDR3: CASSPSGGRFHEQYF
DNA: TGTGCCAGCAGCCCCTCCGGGGGTCGGTTCCACGAGCAGTACTTC